Listed below are T cell receptor beta chains from one sample, sequenced in a study of T-cell memory formation after mild COVID-19. TCRdb recomputed calls from the 5' RACE reads with MiXCR, one row per CDR3 protein. The repertoire holds about 110,000 distinct CDR3 sequences, with approximately 14% as singletons. Specimen: PBMCs or a T cell subset sorted from them (not recorded which). The receptors shown here come from a man aged 18-30 years who had mild COVID-19 (a few samples of this study predate the infection). Cell type and time point are not known. Both conserved end residues are part of each CDR3. Each record gives: V gene, D gene, J gene, clone size, CDR3 protein, CDR3 DNA. The D gene is left open where the match is weak. A row's size may be missing; if present it is once, few, many or a size class.

v_gene: TRBV4-1
d_gene: NA
j_gene: TRBJ2-5
abundance: NA
CDR3aa: CASSQPGSRTQYF
CDR3nt: TGCGCCAGCAGCCAGCCAGGGTCAAGGACCCAGTACTTC

v_gene: TRBV15
d_gene: NA
j_gene: TRBJ1-5
abundance: NA
CDR3aa: CATSRGKIGQNQPQHF
CDR3nt: TGTGCCACCAGCAGGGGGAAAATTGGACAGAACCAGCCCCAGCATTTT

v_gene: TRBV6-6
d_gene: NA
j_gene: TRBJ2-5
abundance: NA
CDR3aa: CASSHGVQETQYF
CDR3nt: TGTGCCAGCAGTCACGGGGTTCAAGAGACCCAGTACTTC

v_gene: TRBV5-1
d_gene: NA
j_gene: TRBJ1-6
abundance: NA
CDR3aa: CASSLASQWGNSPLHF
CDR3nt: TGCGCCAGCAGCTTGGCCTCGCAATGGGGGAATTCACCCCTCCACTTT

v_gene: TRBV5-1
d_gene: NA
j_gene: TRBJ1-1
abundance: NA
CDR3aa: CASSFSGSMNTEAFF
CDR3nt: TGCGCCAGCAGCTTTTCAGGGTCCATGAACACTGAAGCTTTCTTT

v_gene: TRBV4-3
d_gene: NA
j_gene: TRBJ2-7
abundance: few
CDR3aa: CASSQEHRGSYEQYF
CDR3nt: TGCGCCAGCAGCCAAGAACATCGGGGATCCTACGAGCAGTACTTC

v_gene: TRBV4-3
d_gene: NA
j_gene: TRBJ2-1
abundance: few
CDR3aa: CASSQDPGDNEQFF
CDR3nt: TGCGCCAGCAGCCAAGACCCAGGGGACAATGAGCAGTTCTTC

v_gene: TRBV6-5
d_gene: TRBD1
j_gene: TRBJ1-1
abundance: many
CDR3aa: CASSYSDRGPEAFF
CDR3nt: TGTGCCAGCAGTTACTCCGACAGGGGGCCTGAAGCTTTCTTT

v_gene: TRBV7-9
d_gene: NA
j_gene: TRBJ1-2
abundance: NA
CDR3aa: CASSDFTGLAYGYTF
CDR3nt: TGTGCCAGCAGCGATTTCACGGGGTTGGCCTATGGCTACACCTTC

v_gene: TRBV27
d_gene: TRBD2
j_gene: TRBJ2-2
abundance: NA
CDR3aa: CASSLSWGGTGELFF
CDR3nt: TGTGCCAGCAGTTTATCCTGGGGGGGGACCGGGGAGCTGTTTTTT